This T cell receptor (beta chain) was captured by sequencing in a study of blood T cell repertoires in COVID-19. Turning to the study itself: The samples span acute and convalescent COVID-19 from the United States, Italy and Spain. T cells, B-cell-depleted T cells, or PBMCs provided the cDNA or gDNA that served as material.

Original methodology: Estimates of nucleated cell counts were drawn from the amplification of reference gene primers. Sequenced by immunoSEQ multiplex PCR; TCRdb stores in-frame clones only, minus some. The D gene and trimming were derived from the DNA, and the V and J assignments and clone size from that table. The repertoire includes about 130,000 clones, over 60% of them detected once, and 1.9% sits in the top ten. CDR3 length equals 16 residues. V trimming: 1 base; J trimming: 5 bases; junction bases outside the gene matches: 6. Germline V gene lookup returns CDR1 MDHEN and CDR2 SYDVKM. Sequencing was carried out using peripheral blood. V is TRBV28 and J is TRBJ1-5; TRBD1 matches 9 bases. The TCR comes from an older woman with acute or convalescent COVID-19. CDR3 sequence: CASSLLGWTGDQPQHF. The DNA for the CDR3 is TGTGCCAGCAGTTTATTGGGATGGACAGGGGATCAGCCCCAGCATTTT.